This paragraph reports one T cell receptor beta chain. Trimming stripped 4 bases from V and 14 bases from J, with 13 bases between. The CDR3 runs to 11 residues. From germline, CDR1 is SGHAT and CDR2 FQNNGV. Participant reports of clinical history set cohort assignment. The repertoire was sequenced with immunoSEQ multiplex PCR; TCRdb's copy has only in-frame clones and lacks some. The sample has roughly 500,000 clones, approximately 86% seen once. This sample is drawn from a study of blood T cell repertoires in COVID-19. The origin of this receptor is a woman aged 55-70 years who had recovered from COVID-19. Sequences were obtained from PBMCs or T cells enriched from blood (not recorded which). The chain has TRBV11-2 and TRBJ2-3, with D maybe TRBD2 (6 bases). The DNA of the CDR3 is TGTGCCAGCAGCTCTAGCGCGAAGGGGTATTTT. Translated, it gives CASSSSAKGYF.